This T cell receptor (beta chain) was profiled in a study of blood T cells in healthy people across ages. Combining a sample-barcoded 5' primer with a J-beta primer mix, a second PCR ran for roughly 7 to 12 cycles. TCRdb reprocessed the 5' RACE reads with MiXCR, giving one entry per CDR3 protein. The sample has more than 800,000 distinct CDR3 sequences; 40% to 55% are singletons. The CDR3 length is 13 residues. Trimming pared 5 bases from V and 3 bases from J, leaving 11 bases between. Germline V gene lookup returns CDR1 SGHRS and CDR2 YFSETQ. This clonotype was counted only a few times. This receptor was obtained from a woman aged 60-70 years in good health. Specimen: blood. This chain connects TRBV5-1 to TRBJ2-5, with D maybe TRBD2 (5 bases). The CDR3 loop is CASRLEGKETQYF. The CDR3 region has the DNA TGCGCCAGCAGGCTCGAGGGAAAAGAGACCCAGTACTTC.